The 23 T cell receptor beta chains listed next were all sequenced from one sample in a study of cytomegalovirus exposure and HLA in healthy donors. This table comes from immunoSEQ multiplex PCR, and its TCRdb copy is limited to in-frame clones, with some not included. The table records some 150,000 clones, more than 70% of them present only once. Sequenced input: PBMCs. All receptors derive from a human donor in good health.

The chain has TRBV6-1 and TRBJ2-1, with 7 positions matching TRBD2. The CDR3 has 15 residues. From germline, CDR1 is MNHNS and CDR2 SASEGT. Unmatched junction bases numbered 5, after V lost 2 bases and J lost 4 bases. CDR3 sequence reads: CASSEQQRGYNEQFF. In DNA form, the CDR3 reads TGTGCCAGCAGTGAACAGCAGCGGGGATACAATGAGCAGTTCTTC.

Concerning this clone: This specimen includes other DNA sequences encoding the same CDR3. The rearrangement links TRBV5-1 to TRBJ1-2, with 8 bases matching TRBD1. The CDR3 is 12 residues long. CDR1 and CDR2 from the germline V gene are SGHRS and YFSETQ. V trimming: 3 bases; J trimming: 8 bases; junction bases outside the gene matches: 3. The chain's CDR3 is CASSSDRGGYTF. The CDR3 DNA reads TGCGCCAGCAGCTCTGACAGGGGCGGCTACACCTTC. Full variable domain (remainder filled in from reference TRBV5-1 and TRBJ1-2): KAGVTQTPRYLIKTRGQQVTLSCSPISGHRSVSWYQQTPGQGLQFLFEYFSETQRNKGNFPGRFSGRQFSNSRSEMNVSTLELGDSALYLCASSSDRGGYTFGSGTRLTVV.

CDR3 loop: CASSLLPGVFRASYEQYF. CDR3 coding DNA: TGTGCCAGCAGTTTACTTCCCGGAGTCTTCAGGGCTTCCTACGAGCAGTACTTC. The chain joins TRBV28 to TRBJ2-7; D possibly corresponds to TRBD1 (5 bases). CDR1 and CDR2 from the germline V gene are MDHEN and SYDVKM. Trimming removed 2 bases from V and 1 base from J, with 21 bases in between. The CDR3 totals 18 residues.

The chain is built from TRBV7-9 and TRBJ2-1; D not resolved. The germline CDR1 and CDR2 sequences are SEHNR and FQNEAQ (reference sequence). The germline V and J ends were trimmed by 5 bases and 4 bases, with 9 bases remaining between them. The length of the CDR3 is 13 residues. The CDR3 sequence: CASSLEQYNEQFF. CDR3 nucleotide sequence: TGTGCCAGCAGCCTCGAGCAATACAATGAGCAGTTCTTC.

CDR3 sequence (DNA): TGTGCCAGCAGCTTAGCCAGTAATACCTACGAGCAGTACTTC. Its protein is CASSLASNTYEQYF. V gene TRBV7-8 combines with J gene TRBJ2-7; D is unclear. The germline V and J ends were trimmed by 0 bases and 2 bases, with 8 bases remaining between them. Germline V gene lookup returns CDR1 SGHVS and CDR2 FQNEAQ. The CDR3 runs 14 residues.

The chain has TRBV27 and TRBJ2-7; no firm D call. Germline CDR1 reads MNHEY; CDR2 reads SMNVEV (reference sequence). The CDR3 spans 15 residues. The ends were cut back, 5 bases at V and 2 bases at J, with 16 bases in the middle. The CDR3, as DNA: TGTGCCAGCAGTCCCCAGGTCGCGTATACCTACGAGCAGTACTTC. This encodes CASSPQVAYTYEQYF.

Notes on this clone: Within the sample, other DNA sequences also encode this same CDR3. V gene TRBV7-2 combines with J gene TRBJ1-1, with D possibly being TRBD1 (6 bases). The CDR3 has 13 amino acids. The V gene's germline CDR1 is SGHTA and CDR2 FQGNSA. The ends were cut back, 5 bases at V and 3 bases at J, with 10 bases in the middle. The CDR3 DNA is TGTGCCAGCAGCCCACAGGGTTACACTGAAGCTTTCTTT. Its translation is CASSPQGYTEAFF.

In its sample, this clone is medium-sized. The rearrangement uses TRBV29-1 and TRBJ1-2; D call uncertain. CDR1 and CDR2 from the germline V gene are SQVTM and ANQGSEA. The length of the CDR3 is 12 residues. The germline V and J ends were trimmed by 2 bases and 4 bases, with 8 bases remaining between them. As DNA, the CDR3 is TGCAGCGTTGAACCGGTACCCTATGGCTACACCTTC. It specifies CSVEPVPYGYTF.

This chain connects TRBV11-2 to TRBJ2-1; D is perhaps TRBD2 (5 bases). The CDR3 loop spans 16 amino acids. The germline CDR1 and CDR2 sequences are SGHAT and FQNNGV. V was trimmed by 0 bases and J by 0 bases, leaving 9 bases between them. The CDR3 reads CASSLEGGSSYNEQFF. The CDR3 DNA follows: TGTGCCAGCAGCTTAGAAGGTGGGAGCTCCTACAATGAGCAGTTCTTC.

J is TRBJ2-2 and V is TRBV30, with 10 bases aligning to TRBD2. CDR3 size: 14 residues. V trimming: 0 bases; J trimming: 6 bases; junction bases outside the gene matches: 1. Per the germline V gene, CDR1 is GTSNPN and CDR2 is SVGIG (reference sequence). CDR3 sequence: CAWSVLAGAGELFF. CDR3 coding DNA: TGTGCCTGGAGTGTTCTAGCGGGAGCCGGGGAGCTGTTTTTT.

The V call is TRBV7-9, the J call TRBJ2-7, with 7 bases fitting TRBD2. V was pared by 4 bases and J by 2 bases, with 11 bases of the junction left unmatched. From germline, CDR1 is SEHNR and CDR2 FQNEAQ (reference sequence). This CDR3 comprises 16 residues. CDR3: CASSSREASGTYEQYF. The CDR3, as DNA: TGTGCCAGCAGCTCCCGGGAGGCTAGCGGAACCTACGAGCAGTACTTC.

The rearrangement links TRBV6-1 to TRBJ1-2; no definite D call. This CDR3 region has 14 residues. With 1 base removed from V and 4 bases from J, the gap between germline ends came to 10 bases. The germline V gene encodes CDR1 MNHNS and CDR2 SASEGT. The CDR3 loop is CASSEDHSIYGYTF. CDR3 nucleotides: TGTGCCAGCAGTGAAGATCACAGTATCTATGGCTACACCTTC.

The chain recombines TRBV7-3 with TRBJ2-1; 11 bases are a match to TRBD2. This CDR3 spans 18 amino acids. CDR1 is SGHTA and CDR2 is FQGTGA in the germline V gene. V dropped 4 bases and J dropped 5; count of bases not matched to a gene: 13. The CDR3 sequence: CASSYLAGGPSQDNEQFF. CDR3 sequence (DNA): TGTGCCAGCAGCTATCTAGCGGGAGGCCCCTCTCAAGACAATGAGCAGTTCTTC.

The V call is TRBV6-6, the J call TRBJ1-1, with D possibly matching TRBD1 (6 bases). Per the germline V gene, CDR1 is MNHNY and CDR2 is SVGAGI (reference sequence). The CDR3 consists of 14 residues. The V and J ends lost 8 bases and 3 bases respectively, with 16 bases between them. The CDR3 bases are TGTGCCAGCCAAGTTACAGGGTGGGACACTGAAGCTTTCTTT. It encodes CASQVTGWDTEAFF.

The V and J genes are TRBV29-1 and TRBJ1-2, with a possible D match to TRBD1 (5 bases). There are 14 residues in the CDR3. In germline, CDR1 is SQVTM, CDR2 ANQGSEA. V lost 1 base, J lost 7 bases, and 16 bases lay in between. The CDR3 protein is CSVEVGGGVRGYTF. CDR3 DNA: TGCAGCGTTGAAGTGGGGGGGGGTGTACGTGGCTACACCTTC.

The chain couples TRBV15 to TRBJ1-5; D unclear. Germline values: CDR1 LNHNV, CDR2 YYDKDF (reference sequence). The CDR3 has 16 amino acids. The V and J ends lost 3 bases and 0 bases respectively, with 12 bases between them. CDR3 amino acids: CATSSESGSSNQPQHF. The CDR3 DNA follows: TGTGCCACCAGCAGCGAAAGCGGAAGTAGCAATCAGCCCCAGCATTTT. Together with reference TRBV15 and TRBJ1-5, the CDR3 gives the full variable domain: DAMVIQNPRYQVTQFGKPVTLSCSQTLNHNVMYWYQQKSSQAPKLLFHYYDKDFNNEADTPDNFQSRRPNTSFCFLDIRSPGLGDTAMYLCATSSESGSSNQPQHFGDGTRLSIL.

The chain recombines TRBV28 with TRBJ1-3; no firm D call. V lost 3 bases to trimming and J lost 4 bases, with 7 bases between them. The germline V gene encodes CDR1 MDHEN and CDR2 SYDVKM. The CDR3 extends over 13 amino acids. The CDR3 sequence: CASSFMAGNTIYF. CDR3 DNA: TGTGCCAGCAGTTTTATGGCAGGAAACACCATATATTTT.

The chain couples TRBV9 to TRBJ2-7, with TRBD1 as a possible D gene (5 bases). The CDR3 has 15 residues. Deletions cut 0 bases from V and 2 bases from J, with 12 bases between. The germline gives CDR1 SGDLS, CDR2 YYNGEE. The CDR3 nucleotides read TGTGCCAGCAGCGTAGGGGGCCGGGCTACCTACGAGCAGTACTTC. Protein: CASSVGGRATYEQYF.

The chain's CDR3 is CASSPIYRGRTSGANVLTF. The DNA of the CDR3 is TGTGCCAGCAGTCCCATATACAGGGGGCGTACGTCTGGGGCCAACGTCCTGACTTTC. The chain combines TRBV27 with TRBJ2-6, with TRBD1 identical over 9 bases. Losses at the gene ends were 5 bases for V and 1 base for J; bases not matched to a gene: 12. The germline gives CDR1 MNHEY, CDR2 SMNVEV (reference sequence). The CDR3 has 19 amino acids.

V and J are TRBV5-1 and TRBJ2-2; 7 positions match TRBD2. CDR1 SGHRS and CDR2 YFSETQ come from the germline V gene. The junction had 4 bases not matched to a gene; V was cut back by 5 bases and J by 0 bases. The CDR3 spans 15 residues. DNA for the CDR3: TGCGCCAGCAGACAAGCGGGATCGAACACCGGGGAGCTGTTTTTT. It yields the protein CASRQAGSNTGELFF.

There are a few counts of this clone. V usage is TRBV7-9 and J usage is TRBJ1-4, with D possibly TRBD1 on 6 matching bases. This CDR3 has 16 amino acids. The V end lost 6 bases, the J end lost 1 base, and 15 bases lay between the germline ends. Germline values: CDR1 SEHNR, CDR2 FQNEAQ (reference sequence). CDR3 region: CASSSKGEGTNEKLFF. The CDR3 nucleotides read TGTGCCAGCAGTTCAAAGGGGGAGGGAACTAATGAAAAACTGTTTTTT. The full variable domain, rest sourced from reference TRBV7-9 and TRBJ1-4, is DTGVSQNPRHKITKRGQNVTFRCDPISEHNRLYWYRQTLGQGPEFLTYFQNEAQLEKSRLLSDRFSAERPKGSFSTLEIQRTEQGDSAMYLCASSSKGEGTNEKLFFGSGTQLSVL.

The V gene is TRBV27, the J gene TRBJ2-5, with 8 bases fitting TRBD2. Germline CDR1 and CDR2: MNHEY and SMNVEV (reference sequence). The CDR3 loop spans 14 amino acids. V was clipped by 8 bases and J by 3 bases; unmatched bases: 8. The CDR3 sequence is CASSRGSGEETQYF. CDR3 coding DNA: TGTGCCAGCTCTCGGGGTAGCGGGGAAGAGACCCAGTACTTC.

In this sample, this clone turned up once. The chain recombines TRBV6-1 with TRBJ2-5, with a tentative D call TRBD2 (5 bases). The germline V and J ends were trimmed by 4 bases and 3 bases, with 12 bases remaining between them. The CDR3 sequence is 14 residues long. The germline V gene has CDR1 MNHNS and CDR2 SASEGT. The DNA for the CDR3 is TGTGCCAGCAGTGTCCTCGGACTGGAAGAGACCCAGTACTTC. This gives the protein CASSVLGLEETQYF.